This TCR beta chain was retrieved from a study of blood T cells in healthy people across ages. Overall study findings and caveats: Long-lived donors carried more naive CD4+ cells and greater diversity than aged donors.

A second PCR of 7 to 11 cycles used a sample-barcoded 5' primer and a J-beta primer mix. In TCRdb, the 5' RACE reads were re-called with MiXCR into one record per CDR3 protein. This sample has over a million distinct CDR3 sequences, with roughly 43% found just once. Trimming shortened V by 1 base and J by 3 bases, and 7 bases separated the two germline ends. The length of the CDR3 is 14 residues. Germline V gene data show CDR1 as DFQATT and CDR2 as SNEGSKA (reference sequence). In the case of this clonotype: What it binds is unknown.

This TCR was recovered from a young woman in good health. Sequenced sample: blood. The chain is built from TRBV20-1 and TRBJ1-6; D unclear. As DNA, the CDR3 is TGCAGTGCTAGAGTAGGCTACTATAATTCACCCCTCCACTTT. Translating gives CSARVGYYNSPLHF.